This TCR beta chain was documented in a study of blood T cell repertoires in COVID-19. Study background: There were acute and convalescent COVID-19 samples, and they came from the United States, Italy and Spain. PBMCs, B-cell-depleted T cells, or T cells were the source of the cDNA or gDNA that made up the material.

This clone appeared a few times. The assay was immunoSEQ multiplex PCR, and TCRdb's table has in-frame clones only and misses some. The profile shows about 140,000 clones, just under 90% of them singletons. V trimming: 5 bases; J trimming: 0 bases; junction bases outside the gene matches: 27. The germline CDR1 and CDR2 sequences are MNHNY and SVGAGI (reference sequence). The CDR3 runs to 22 residues. The chain couples TRBV6-6 to TRBJ1-2; 7 positions agree with TRBD1. What was sequenced was peripheral blood. The source is a woman aged 40-49 years with acute or convalescent COVID-19. The CDR3 region is CASSRSLYLPPGQIQPNYGYTF. The DNA of the CDR3 is TGTGCCAGCAGTCGCTCCCTTTACCTACCTCCGGGACAGATACAACCTAACTATGGCTACACCTTC.